The source of this T cell receptor (beta chain) is a study of shared clonotypes between healthy human individuals. The CDR3 sequence is 16 residues long. V lost 5 bases to trimming and J lost 8 bases; unmatched junction nucleotides: 12. Germline V gene lookup returns CDR1 SGHNT and CDR2 YENEEA. Remarks on this clone: Its cognate antigen is unknown.

Roughly 27,000 T cell genomes, or approximately 290 ng DNA, went into replicate PCRs of unsorted PBMC. Using ten immunoSEQ deep assay plates, investigators sequenced unsorted PBMC DNA. Method: immunoSEQ multiplex PCR; TCRdb's copy keeps in-frame clones and lacks some. This sample has 520,000 or so clones, with 79% found just once. General observations from the study: Clonotype sharing among donors was expected to depend on sequencing depth.

The chain has TRBV11-3 and TRBJ2-2; 9 bases are a match to TRBD2. This sequence was found in a middle-aged woman in good health. Some clones in this sample may be carry-over from other donors' samples. Sequences were obtained from PBMCs. The CDR3 DNA sequence: TGTGCCAGCAGCCCAGGTGGTAGCGGGAGTTCGGGGGAGCTGTTTTTT. Translation: CASSPGGSGSSGELFF.